The source of this T cell receptor beta chain is a study of blood T cell repertoires in COVID-19. The wider study: Whether acute or convalescent, the COVID-19 samples came from the United States, Italy and Spain. T cells, B-cell-depleted T cells, or PBMCs provided the cDNA or gDNA that served as material.

This CDR3 has 14 residues. Germline-derived CDR1 and CDR2 are LNHNV and YYDKDF (reference sequence). J lost 2 bases, V lost 3 bases, and 4 bases had no gene match. Profiled with immunoSEQ multiplex PCR; TCRdb holds only in-frame clones, not every one. The sample consists of approximately 280,000 clones, approximately 88% of them appearing once. The sample taken for sequencing was peripheral blood. This sequence originates from a human donor with COVID-19, enrolled during active disease. The donor label of this sample is uncertain. The chain employs TRBV15 and TRBJ2-7, with TRBD1 identical over 7 bases. The CDR3 DNA sequence: TGTGCCACCAGCAGTGATACAGGGGCCTACGAGCAGTACTTC. Translating it yields CATSSDTGAYEQYF. Full variable domain (outside the CDR3, taken from reference TRBV15 and TRBJ2-7): DAMVIQNPRYQVTQFGKPVTLSCSQTLNHNVMYWYQQKSSQAPKLLFHYYDKDFNNEADTPDNFQSRRPNTSFCFLDIRSPGLGDTAMYLCATSSDTGAYEQYFGPGTRLTVT.